This T cell receptor (beta chain) was observed in a study of identifying expanded T cells in peripheral blood. No infections or other immune events were documented during collection. The data were produced by immunoSEQ multiplex PCR, yet TCRdb's version contains in-frame clones alone and is incomplete. The sample holds 95,000 to 100,000 clones, roughly 85% seen once. The CDR3 is 15 amino acids. The V end was cut by 0 bases, the J end by 8 bases, with 15 bases between. Germline V gene sequence: CDR1 SGHAT, CDR2 FQNNGV. On this clone itself: Its matching antigen is unknown.

General study findings and limits: Differentially abundant clones: approximately 1.3 between replicates, 16.4 at two to three weeks, approximately 18 at four. Two-week clone count variance significantly increased as total template count grew.

The V and J genes are TRBV11-2 and TRBJ2-3, with D hard to call. Sequences were obtained from blood. This clonotype originated in a person aged 18 to 70 in good health. The CDR3 here is CASSLDDTFGVTQYF. The CDR3 DNA reads TGTGCCAGCAGCTTAGATGATACGTTTGGGGTTACGCAGTATTTT.